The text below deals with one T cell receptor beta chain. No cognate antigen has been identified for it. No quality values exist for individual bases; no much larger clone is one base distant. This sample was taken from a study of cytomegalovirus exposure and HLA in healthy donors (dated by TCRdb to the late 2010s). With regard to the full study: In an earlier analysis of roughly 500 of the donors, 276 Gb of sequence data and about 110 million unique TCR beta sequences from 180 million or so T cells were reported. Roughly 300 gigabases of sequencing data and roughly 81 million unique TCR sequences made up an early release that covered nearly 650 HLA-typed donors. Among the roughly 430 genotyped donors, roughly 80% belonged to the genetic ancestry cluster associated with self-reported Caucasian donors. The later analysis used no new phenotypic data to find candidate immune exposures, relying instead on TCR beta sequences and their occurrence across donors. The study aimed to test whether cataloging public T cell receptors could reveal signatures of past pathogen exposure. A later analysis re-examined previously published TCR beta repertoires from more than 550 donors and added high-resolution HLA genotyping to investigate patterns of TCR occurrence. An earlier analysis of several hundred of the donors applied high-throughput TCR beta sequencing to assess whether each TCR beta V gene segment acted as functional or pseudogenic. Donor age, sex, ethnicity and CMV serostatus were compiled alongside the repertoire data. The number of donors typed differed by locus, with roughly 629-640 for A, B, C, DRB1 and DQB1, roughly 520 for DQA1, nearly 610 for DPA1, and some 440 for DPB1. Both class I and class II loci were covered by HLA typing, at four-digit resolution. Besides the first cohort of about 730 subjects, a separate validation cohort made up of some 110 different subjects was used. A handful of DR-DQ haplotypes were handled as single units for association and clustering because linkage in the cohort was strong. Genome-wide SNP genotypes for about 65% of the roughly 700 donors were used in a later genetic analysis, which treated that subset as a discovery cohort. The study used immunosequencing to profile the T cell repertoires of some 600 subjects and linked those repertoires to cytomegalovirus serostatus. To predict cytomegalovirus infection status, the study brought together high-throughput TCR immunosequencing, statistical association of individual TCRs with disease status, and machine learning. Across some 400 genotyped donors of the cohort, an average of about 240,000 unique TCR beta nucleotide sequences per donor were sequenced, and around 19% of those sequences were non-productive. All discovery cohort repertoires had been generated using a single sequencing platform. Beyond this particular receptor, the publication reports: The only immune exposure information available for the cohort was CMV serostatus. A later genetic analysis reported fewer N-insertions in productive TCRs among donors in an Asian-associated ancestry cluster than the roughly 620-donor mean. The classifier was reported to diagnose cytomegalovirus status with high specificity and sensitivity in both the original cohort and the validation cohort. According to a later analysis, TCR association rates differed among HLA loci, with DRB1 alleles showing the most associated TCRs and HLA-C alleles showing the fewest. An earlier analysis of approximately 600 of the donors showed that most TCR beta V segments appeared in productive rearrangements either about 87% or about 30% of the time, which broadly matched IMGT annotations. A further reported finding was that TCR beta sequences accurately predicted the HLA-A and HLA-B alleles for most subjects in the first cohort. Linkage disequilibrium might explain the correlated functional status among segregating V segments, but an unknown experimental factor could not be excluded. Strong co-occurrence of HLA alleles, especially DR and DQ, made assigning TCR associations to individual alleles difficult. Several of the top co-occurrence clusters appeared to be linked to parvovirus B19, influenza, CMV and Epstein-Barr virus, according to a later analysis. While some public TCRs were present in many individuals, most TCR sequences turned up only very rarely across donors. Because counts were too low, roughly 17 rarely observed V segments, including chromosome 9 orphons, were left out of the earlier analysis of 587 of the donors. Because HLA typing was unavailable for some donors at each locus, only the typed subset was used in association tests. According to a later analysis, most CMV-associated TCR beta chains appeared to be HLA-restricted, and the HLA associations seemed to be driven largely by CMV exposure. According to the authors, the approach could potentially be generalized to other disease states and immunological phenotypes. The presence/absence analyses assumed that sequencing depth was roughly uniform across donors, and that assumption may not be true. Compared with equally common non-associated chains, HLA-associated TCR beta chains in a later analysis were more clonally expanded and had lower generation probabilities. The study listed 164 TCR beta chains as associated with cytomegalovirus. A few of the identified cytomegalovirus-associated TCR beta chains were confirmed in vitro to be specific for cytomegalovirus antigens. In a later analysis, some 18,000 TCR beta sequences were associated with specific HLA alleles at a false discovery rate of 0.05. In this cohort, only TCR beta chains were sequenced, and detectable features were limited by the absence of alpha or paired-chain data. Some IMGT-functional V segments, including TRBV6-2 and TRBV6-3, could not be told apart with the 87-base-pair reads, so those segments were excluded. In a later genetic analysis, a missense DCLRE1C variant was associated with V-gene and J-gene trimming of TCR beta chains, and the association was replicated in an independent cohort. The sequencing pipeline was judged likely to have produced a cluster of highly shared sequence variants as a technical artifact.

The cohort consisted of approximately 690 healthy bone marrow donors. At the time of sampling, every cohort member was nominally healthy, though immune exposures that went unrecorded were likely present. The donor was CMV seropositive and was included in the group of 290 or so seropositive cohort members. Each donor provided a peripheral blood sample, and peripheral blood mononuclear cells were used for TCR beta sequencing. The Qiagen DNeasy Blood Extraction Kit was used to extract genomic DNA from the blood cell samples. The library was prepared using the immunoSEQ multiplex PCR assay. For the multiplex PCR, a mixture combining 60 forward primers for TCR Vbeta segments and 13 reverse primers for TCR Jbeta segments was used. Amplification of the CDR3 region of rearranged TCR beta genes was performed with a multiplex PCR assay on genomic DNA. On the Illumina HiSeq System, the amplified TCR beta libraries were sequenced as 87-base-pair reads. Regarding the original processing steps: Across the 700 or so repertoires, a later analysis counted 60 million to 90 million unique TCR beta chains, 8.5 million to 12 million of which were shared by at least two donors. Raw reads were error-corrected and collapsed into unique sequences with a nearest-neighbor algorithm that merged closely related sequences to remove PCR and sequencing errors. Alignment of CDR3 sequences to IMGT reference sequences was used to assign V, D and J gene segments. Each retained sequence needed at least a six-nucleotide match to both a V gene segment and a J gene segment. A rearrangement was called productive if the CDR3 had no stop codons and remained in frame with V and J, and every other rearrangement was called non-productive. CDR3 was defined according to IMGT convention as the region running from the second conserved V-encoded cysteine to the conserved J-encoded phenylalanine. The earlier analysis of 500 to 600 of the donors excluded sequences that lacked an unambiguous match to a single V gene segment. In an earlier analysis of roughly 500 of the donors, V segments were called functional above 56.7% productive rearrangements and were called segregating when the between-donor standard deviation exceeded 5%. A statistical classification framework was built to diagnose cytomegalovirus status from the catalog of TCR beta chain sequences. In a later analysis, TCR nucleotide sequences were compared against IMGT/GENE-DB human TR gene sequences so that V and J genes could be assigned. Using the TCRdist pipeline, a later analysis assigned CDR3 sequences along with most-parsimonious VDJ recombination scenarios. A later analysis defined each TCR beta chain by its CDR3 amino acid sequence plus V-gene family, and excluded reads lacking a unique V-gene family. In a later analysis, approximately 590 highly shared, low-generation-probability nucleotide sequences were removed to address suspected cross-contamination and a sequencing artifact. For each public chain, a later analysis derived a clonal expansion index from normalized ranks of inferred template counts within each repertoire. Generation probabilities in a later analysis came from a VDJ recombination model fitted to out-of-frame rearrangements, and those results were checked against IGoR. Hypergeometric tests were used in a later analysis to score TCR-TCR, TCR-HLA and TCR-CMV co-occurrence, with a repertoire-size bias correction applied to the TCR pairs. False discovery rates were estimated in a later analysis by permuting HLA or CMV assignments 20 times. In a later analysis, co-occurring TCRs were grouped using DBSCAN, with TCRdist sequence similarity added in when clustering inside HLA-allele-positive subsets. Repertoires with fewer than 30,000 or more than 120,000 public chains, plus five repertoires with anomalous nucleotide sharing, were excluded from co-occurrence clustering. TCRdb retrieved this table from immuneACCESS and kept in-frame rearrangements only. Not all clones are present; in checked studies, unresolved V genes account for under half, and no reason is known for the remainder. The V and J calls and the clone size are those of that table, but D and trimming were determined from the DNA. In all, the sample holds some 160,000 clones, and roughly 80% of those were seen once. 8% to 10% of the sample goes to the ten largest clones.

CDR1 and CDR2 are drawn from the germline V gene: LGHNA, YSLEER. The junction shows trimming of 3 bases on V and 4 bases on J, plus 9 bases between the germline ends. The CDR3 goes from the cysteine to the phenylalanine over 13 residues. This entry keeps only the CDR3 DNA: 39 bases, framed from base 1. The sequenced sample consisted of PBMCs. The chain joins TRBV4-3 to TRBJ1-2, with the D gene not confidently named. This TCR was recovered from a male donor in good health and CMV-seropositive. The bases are TGCGCCAGCAGCCACGAAACGGGCTATGGCTACACCTTC. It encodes CASSHETGYGYTF.